This TCR beta chain was found in a study of T cell changes during pregnancy in multiple sclerosis. This clone was seen just once. Generated by immunoSEQ multiplex PCR, the TCRdb table keeps only in-frame clones and is missing some. The repertoire holds about 36,000 clones, with around 90% as singletons. This clonotype was obtained from a female donor with multiple sclerosis, enrolled in a pregnancy study. The starting material was CD4+ T cells from peripheral blood mononuclear cells, obtained in the first trimester of pregnancy.

The CDR3 sequence: CASTGLYGYTF. The CDR3 nucleotides read TGTGCCAGCACCGGACTGTATGGCTACACCTTC. The chain links TRBV9 to TRBJ1-2, with D unresolved. Germline-derived CDR1 and CDR2 are SGDLS and YYNGEE. V lost 6 bases and J 5 bases, leaving 8 bases between the germline ends. The CDR3 runs to 11 residues.